The clone carrying this TCR beta chain was seen a handful of times. Its target is not known. In germline, CDR1 is SGHTA, CDR2 FQGTGA. V was clipped by 0 bases and J by 8 bases, with 19 bases between them. The CDR3 is 16 residues long. This record belongs to a study of T cells in Graves' hyperthyroidism and ophthalmopathy. On the study more broadly: At the time of initial diagnosis and before any treatment, peripheral blood was collected.

Authors of the study amplified TCR beta CDR3 regions from RNA transcripts. First-round RT-PCR with HTBI primers amplified the TCR CDR3 region. TCRdb redid the calling of the multiplex PCR reads with MiXCR, one entry per CDR3 protein. Of 300,000 or so distinct CDR3 sequences in the sample, 18% were seen once. Study-level results: A 13 V-J model separated ophthalmopathy from stable hyperthyroidism.

The authors deemed Graves' hyperthyroidism stable absent ophthalmopathy progression within 18 months. Uncontrolled infections, other autoimmune diseases, pregnancy or lactation led to exclusion of patients. Source material: blood. The sequence derives from a woman between 50 and 59 years old with Graves' hyperthyroidism. J is TRBJ1-2 and V is TRBV7-3; the D gene is possibly TRBD1 (6 bases). The CDR3 nucleotides are TGTGCCAGCAGCTTAACCCGCAGTTACAGGGTATGGGGCTACACCTTC. It specifies CASSLTRSYRVWGYTF.